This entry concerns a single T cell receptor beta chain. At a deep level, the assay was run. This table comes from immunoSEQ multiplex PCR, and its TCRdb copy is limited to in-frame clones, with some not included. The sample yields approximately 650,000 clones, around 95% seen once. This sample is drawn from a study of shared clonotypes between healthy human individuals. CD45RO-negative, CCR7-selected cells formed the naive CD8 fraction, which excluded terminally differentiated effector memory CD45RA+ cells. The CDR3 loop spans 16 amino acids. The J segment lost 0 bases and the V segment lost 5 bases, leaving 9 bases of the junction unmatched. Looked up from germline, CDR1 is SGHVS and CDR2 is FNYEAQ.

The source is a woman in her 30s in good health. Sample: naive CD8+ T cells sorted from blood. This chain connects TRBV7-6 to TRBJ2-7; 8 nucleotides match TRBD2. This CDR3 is CASSRGLGKSSYEQYF. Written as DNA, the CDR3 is TGTGCCAGCAGCAGGGGACTAGGAAAAAGCTCCTACGAGCAGTACTTC.